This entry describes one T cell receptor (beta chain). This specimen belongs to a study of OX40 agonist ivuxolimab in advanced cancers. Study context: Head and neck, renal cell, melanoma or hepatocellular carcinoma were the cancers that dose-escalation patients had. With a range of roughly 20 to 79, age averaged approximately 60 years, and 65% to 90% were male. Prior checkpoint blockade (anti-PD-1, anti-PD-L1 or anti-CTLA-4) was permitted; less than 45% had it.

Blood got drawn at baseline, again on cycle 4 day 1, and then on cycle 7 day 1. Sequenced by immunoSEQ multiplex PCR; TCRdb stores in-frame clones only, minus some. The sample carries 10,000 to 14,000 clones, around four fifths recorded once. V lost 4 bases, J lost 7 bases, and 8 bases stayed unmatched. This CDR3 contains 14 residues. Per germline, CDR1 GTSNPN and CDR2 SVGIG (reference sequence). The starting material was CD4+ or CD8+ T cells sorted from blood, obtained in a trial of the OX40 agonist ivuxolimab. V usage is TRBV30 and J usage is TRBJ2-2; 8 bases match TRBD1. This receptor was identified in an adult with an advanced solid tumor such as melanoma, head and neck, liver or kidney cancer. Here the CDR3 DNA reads TGTGCCTGGAACAAGGACAGGGCCGACGGGGAGCTGTTTTTT. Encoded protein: CAWNKDRADGELFF. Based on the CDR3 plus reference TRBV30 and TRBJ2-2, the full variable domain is SQTIHQWPATLVQPVGSPLSLECTVEGTSNPNLYWYRQAAGRGLQLLFYSVGIGQISSEVPQNLSASRPQDRQFILSSKKLLLSDSGFYLCAWNKDRADGELFFGEGSRLTVL.